Each of the 5 T cell receptor beta chains below was sequenced from the same sample in a study of response to subunit inactivated influenza vaccine. MiXCR, applied by TCRdb to the RT-PCR reads, yields one record per CDR3 protein. The data hold 600,000 to 850,000 distinct CDR3 sequences, with 11% to 15% observed a single time. Source: PBMCs from blood, taken approximately 15 days before vaccination. These TCRs come from a man between 45 and 60 years old who received an inactivated influenza vaccine.

This CDR3 reads CASSLTGKSSYEQYF. The DNA of the CDR3 is TGCGCCAGCAGCTTAACAGGGAAAAGCTCCTACGAGCAGTACTTC. The chain combines TRBV5-1 with TRBJ2-7, with D possibly TRBD1 on 6 matching bases. Germline V lookup: CDR1 SGHRS, CDR2 YFSETQ. V was pared by 2 bases and J by 0 bases, with 12 bases between. The CDR3 has 15 amino acids.

The chain carries TRBV18 and TRBJ2-6; D is unclear. The CDR3 consists of 12 residues. The germline CDR1 and CDR2 sequences are KGHSH and LQKENI. Trimming shortened V by 3 bases and J by 5 bases, and 2 bases separated the two germline ends. CDR3 nucleotide sequence: TGTGCCAGCTCACCTAGGGCCAACGTCCTGACTTTC. This sequence encodes CASSPRANVLTF.

The genes are TRBV19 and TRBJ1-2, with TRBD1 matching over 8 bases. The CDR3 contains 14 residues. V trimming: 10 bases; J trimming: 4 bases; junction bases outside the gene matches: 11. Germline values: CDR1 LNHDA, CDR2 SQIVND (reference sequence). The DNA of the CDR3 is TGTGCCATCGCGAATCCGGGACAGGTCTATGGCTACACCTTC. It specifies CAIANPGQVYGYTF.

This clonotype occurred a few times. This chain connects TRBV7-9 to TRBJ2-1, with D unresolved. The CDR3 totals 15 residues. The V end was cut by 1 base, the J end by 3 bases, with 10 bases between. Looked up from germline, CDR1 is SEHNR and CDR2 is FQNEAQ (reference sequence). The CDR3 sequence is CASSLGSPLYNEQFF. CDR3 in DNA: TGTGCCAGCAGCTTAGGGAGTCCCCTCTACAATGAGCAGTTCTTC.

This clonotype was counted between two and nine times. The J gene is TRBJ1-4, the V gene TRBV7-6; TRBD1 matches at 7 bases. J was trimmed by 7 bases and V by 2 bases; bases with no gene match: 7. This CDR3 is 15 amino acids long. Germline V lookup: CDR1 SGHVS, CDR2 FNYEAQ. The CDR3 protein is CASSLQGTEGEKLFF. CDR3 in DNA: TGTGCCAGCAGCTTACAGGGGACAGAAGGTGAAAAACTGTTTTTT.